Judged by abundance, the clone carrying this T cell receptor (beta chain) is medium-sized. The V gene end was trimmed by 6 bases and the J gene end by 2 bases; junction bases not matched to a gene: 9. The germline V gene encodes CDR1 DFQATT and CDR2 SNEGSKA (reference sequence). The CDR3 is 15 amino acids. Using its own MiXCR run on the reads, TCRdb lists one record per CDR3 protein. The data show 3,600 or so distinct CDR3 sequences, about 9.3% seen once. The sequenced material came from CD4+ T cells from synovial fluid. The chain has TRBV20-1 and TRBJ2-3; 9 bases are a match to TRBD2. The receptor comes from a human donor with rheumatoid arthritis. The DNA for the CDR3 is TGCAGTGCAAACTTAGCGGGAGTTTACACAGATACGCAGTATTTT. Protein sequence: CSANLAGVYTDTQYF.